The clone carrying this T cell receptor beta chain appeared a few times. The record originates from a study of blood T cells in healthy people across ages. V lost 5 bases, J lost 4 bases, and 18 bases lay in between. This CDR3 contains 15 residues. Germline loops: CDR1 MNHEY, CDR2 SVGEGT. Sample-barcoded 5' priming and a J-beta primer mix drove a second PCR of about 6 to 12 cycles. TCRdb analysed the 5' RACE reads with MiXCR anew, one entry per CDR3 protein. The table records 1.5 million to 1.8 million distinct CDR3 sequences, less than 45% of them present only once. This chain joins TRBV6-2 or TRBV6-3 and TRBJ2-7; D gene ambiguous. Sequenced sample: blood. The origin of this receptor is a woman aged 18-29 years in good health. CDR3 sequence: CASSPFGALGYEQYF. In DNA, the CDR3 is TGTGCCAGCAGTCCCTTTGGCGCGCTTGGGTACGAGCAGTACTTC.